Sequencing of this T cell receptor (beta chain) was carried out in a study of blood T cell repertoires in COVID-19. Study background: The United States, Italy and Spain provided the acute and convalescent COVID-19 samples.

The V gene's germline CDR1 is LGHDT and CDR2 YNNKEL (reference sequence). The trim removed 4 bases at V and 7 bases at J, leaving 13 bases unmatched. The CDR3 runs 16 residues. Per the authors' pipeline: Amplifying reference gene primers gave estimates of nucleated cell counts. The protocol was immunoSEQ multiplex PCR, while the TCRdb copy is restricted to in-frame clones and leaves out a portion. V and J calls and clone size come straight from that table; D and trimming were deduced from the DNA. The sample yields about 140,000 clones, around 85% seen once. This clone was observed a single time. This TCR derives from a man over 45 with acute or convalescent COVID-19. This chain joins TRBV3-1 (or the pseudogene TRBV3-2) and TRBJ2-4, with 7 bases matching TRBD2. The source material was peripheral blood. The DNA of the CDR3 is TGTGCCAGCAGCCCCGCACTGCGAGCGGGGAGGAACATTCAGTACTTC. It specifies CASSPALRAGRNIQYF.